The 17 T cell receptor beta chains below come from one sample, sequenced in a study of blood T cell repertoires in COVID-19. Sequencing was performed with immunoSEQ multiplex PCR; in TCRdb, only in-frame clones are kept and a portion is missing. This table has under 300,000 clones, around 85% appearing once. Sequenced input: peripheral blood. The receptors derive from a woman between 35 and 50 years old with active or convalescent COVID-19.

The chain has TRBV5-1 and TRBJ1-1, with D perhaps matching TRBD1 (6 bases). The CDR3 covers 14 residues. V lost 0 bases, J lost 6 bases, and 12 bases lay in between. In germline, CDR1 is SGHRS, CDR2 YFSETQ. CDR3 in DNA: TGCGCCAGCAGCTTGGTAACAGGGAAGGCTGAAGCTTTCTTT. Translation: CASSLVTGKAEAFF. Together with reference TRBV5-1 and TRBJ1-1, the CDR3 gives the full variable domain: KAGVTQTPRYLIKTRGQQVTLSCSPISGHRSVSWYQQTPGQGLQFLFEYFSETQRNKGNFPGRFSGRQFSNSRSEMNVSTLELGDSALYLCASSLVTGKAEAFFGQGTRLTVV.

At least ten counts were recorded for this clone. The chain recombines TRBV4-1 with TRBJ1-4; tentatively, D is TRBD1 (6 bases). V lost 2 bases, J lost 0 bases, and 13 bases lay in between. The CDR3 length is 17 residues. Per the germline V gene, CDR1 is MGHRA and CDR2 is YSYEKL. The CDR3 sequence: CASSQNRDRATNEKLFF. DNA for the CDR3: TGCGCCAGCAGCCAAAACAGGGATAGGGCAACTAATGAAAAACTGTTTTTT.

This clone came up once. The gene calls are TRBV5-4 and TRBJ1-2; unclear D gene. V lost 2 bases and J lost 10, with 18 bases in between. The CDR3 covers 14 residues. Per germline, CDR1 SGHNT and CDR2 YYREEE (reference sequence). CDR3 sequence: CASSFRLGNWYYTF. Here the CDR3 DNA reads TGTGCCAGCAGCTTCCGACTAGGGAACTGGTACTACACCTTC.

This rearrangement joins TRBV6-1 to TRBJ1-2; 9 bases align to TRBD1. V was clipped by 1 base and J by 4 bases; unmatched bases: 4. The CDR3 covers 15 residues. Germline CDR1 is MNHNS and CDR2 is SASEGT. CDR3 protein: CASSEGWGQGYGYTF. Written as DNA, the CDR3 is TGTGCCAGCAGTGAAGGATGGGGACAGGGCTATGGCTACACCTTC.

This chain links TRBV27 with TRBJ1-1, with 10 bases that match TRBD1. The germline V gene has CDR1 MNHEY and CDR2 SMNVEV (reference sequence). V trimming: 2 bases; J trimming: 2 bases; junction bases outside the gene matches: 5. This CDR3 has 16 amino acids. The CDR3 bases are TGTGCCAGCAGTTTAGGGGACAGGGGATTTAACACTGAAGCTTTCTTT. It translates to CASSLGDRGFNTEAFF.

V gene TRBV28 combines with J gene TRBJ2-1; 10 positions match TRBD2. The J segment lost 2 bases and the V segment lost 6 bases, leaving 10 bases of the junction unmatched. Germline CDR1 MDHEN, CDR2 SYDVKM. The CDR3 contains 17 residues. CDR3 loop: CASSRHGLADPYNEQFF. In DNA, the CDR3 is TGTGCCAGCAGCCGACACGGACTAGCGGATCCCTACAATGAGCAGTTCTTC.

The CDR3 sequence: CASSRGTGGRYNEQFF. CDR3 coding DNA: TGCGCCAGCAGCCGTGGGACAGGGGGCAGGTACAATGAGCAGTTCTTC. The chain combines TRBV5-1 with TRBJ2-1, with 12 positions matching TRBD1. The length of the CDR3 is 16 residues. Germline V lookup: CDR1 SGHRS, CDR2 YFSETQ. The V and J ends lost 4 bases and 4 bases, in that order; junction bases with no gene match: 6.

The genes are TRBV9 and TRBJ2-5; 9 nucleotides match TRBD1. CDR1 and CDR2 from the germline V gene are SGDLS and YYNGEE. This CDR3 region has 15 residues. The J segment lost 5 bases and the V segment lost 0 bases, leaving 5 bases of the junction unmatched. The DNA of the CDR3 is TGTGCCAGCAGCGTAGTGGGGACAGGGCTGGAGACCCAGTACTTC. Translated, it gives CASSVVGTGLETQYF.

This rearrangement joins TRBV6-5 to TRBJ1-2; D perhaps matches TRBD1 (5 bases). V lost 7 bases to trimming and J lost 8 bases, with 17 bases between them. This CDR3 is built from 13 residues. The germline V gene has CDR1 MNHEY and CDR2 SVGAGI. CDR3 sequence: CASMEGWARGYTF. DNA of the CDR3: TGTGCCAGCATGGAGGGGTGGGCCCGGGGCTACACCTTC.

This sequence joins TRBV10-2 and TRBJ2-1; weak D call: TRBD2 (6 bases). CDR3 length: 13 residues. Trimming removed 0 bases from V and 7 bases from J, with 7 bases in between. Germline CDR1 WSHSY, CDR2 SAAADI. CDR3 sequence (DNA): TGCGCCAGCAGTGAGTCGGAGGGGAATGAGCAGTTCTTC. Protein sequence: CASSESEGNEQFF.

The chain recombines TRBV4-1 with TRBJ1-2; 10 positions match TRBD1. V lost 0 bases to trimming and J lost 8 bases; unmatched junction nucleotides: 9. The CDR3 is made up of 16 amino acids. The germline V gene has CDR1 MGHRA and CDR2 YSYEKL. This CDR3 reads CASSQDRQGAFLGYTF. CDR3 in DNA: TGCGCCAGCAGCCAAGATCGACAGGGGGCGTTTTTGGGCTACACCTTC.

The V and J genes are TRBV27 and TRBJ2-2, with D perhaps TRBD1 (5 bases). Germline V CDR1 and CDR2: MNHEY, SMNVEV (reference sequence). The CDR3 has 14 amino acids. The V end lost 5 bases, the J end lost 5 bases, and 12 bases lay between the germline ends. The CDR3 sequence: CASSQGSRTGELFF. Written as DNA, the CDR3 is TGTGCCAGCAGTCAGGGATCCAGAACCGGGGAGCTGTTTTTT.

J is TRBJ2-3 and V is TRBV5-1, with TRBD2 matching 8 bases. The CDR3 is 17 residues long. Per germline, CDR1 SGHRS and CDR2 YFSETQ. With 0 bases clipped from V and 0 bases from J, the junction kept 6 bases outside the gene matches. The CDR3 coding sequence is TGCGCCAGCAGCTTGGGATCGGGGGGGCCGAGCACAGATACGCAGTATTTT. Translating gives CASSLGSGGPSTDTQYF.

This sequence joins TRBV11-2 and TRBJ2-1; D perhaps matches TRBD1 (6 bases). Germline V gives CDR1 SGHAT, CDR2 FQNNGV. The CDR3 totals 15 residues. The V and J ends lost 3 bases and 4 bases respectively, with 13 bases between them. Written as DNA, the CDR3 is TGTGCCAGCAGCTTCTTCGGGACAACATACAATGAGCAGTTCTTC. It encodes CASSFFGTTYNEQFF.

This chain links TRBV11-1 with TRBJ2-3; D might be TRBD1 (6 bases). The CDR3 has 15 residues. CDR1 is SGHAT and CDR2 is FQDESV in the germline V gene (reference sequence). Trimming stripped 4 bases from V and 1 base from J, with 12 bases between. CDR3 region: CASSSGRGGTDTQYF. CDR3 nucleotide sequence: TGTGCCAGCAGCTCGGGCAGGGGCGGCACAGATACGCAGTATTTT.

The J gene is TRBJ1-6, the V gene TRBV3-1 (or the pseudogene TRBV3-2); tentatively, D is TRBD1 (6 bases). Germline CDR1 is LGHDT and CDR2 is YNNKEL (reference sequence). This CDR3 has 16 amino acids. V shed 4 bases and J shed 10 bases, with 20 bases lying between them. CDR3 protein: CASSPDAGTKTSPLHF. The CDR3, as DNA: TGTGCCAGCAGCCCAGACGCCGGGACAAAAACCTCACCCCTCCACTTT.

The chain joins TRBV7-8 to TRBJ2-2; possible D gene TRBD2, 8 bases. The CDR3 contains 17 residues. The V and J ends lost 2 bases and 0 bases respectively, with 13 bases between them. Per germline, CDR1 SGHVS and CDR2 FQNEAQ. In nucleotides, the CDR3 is TGTGCCAGCAGCTTAATAGCGGGACAGCCGAACACCGGGGAGCTGTTTTTT. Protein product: CASSLIAGQPNTGELFF.